This TCR beta chain came from a study of OX40 agonist ivuxolimab in advanced cancers. Turning to the study itself: Patients' therapy was ivuxolimab, an antibody that acts as an agonist of OX40 (CD134).

Germline CDR1 reads MNHEY; CDR2 reads SMNVEV (reference sequence). The V gene end was trimmed by 8 bases and the J gene end by 2 bases; junction bases not matched to a gene: 4. The CDR3 is made up of 14 amino acids. The table came from immunoSEQ multiplex PCR; TCRdb's copy has only in-frame clones and leaves some out. There are some 25,000 clones in the sample; 60% to 80% occur only once, and roughly 23% lies in the top ten. The sequencing used CD4+ or CD8+ T cells sorted from blood, collected in a trial of the OX40 agonist ivuxolimab. The receptor's source is an adult with an advanced solid tumor such as melanoma, head and neck, liver or kidney cancer. The J gene is TRBJ2-7, the V gene TRBV27, with 12 bases fitting TRBD2. The chain's CDR3 is CASSRTSGAYEQYF. In DNA, the CDR3 is TGTGCCAGCTCCCGGACTAGCGGGGCCTACGAGCAGTACTTC.